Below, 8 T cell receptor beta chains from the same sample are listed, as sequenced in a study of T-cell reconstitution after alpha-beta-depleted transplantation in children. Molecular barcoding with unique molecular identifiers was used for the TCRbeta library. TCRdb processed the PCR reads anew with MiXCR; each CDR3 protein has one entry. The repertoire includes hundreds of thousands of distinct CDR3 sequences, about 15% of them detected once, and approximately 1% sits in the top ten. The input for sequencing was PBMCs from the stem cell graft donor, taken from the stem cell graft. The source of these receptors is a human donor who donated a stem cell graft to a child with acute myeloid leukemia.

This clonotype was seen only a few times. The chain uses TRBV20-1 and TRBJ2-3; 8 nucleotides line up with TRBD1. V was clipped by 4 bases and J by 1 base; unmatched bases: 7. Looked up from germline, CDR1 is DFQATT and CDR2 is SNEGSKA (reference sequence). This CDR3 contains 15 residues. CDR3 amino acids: CSATPGRGRTDTQYF. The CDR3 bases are TGCAGTGCTACCCCGGGCAGGGGGCGCACAGATACGCAGTATTTT.

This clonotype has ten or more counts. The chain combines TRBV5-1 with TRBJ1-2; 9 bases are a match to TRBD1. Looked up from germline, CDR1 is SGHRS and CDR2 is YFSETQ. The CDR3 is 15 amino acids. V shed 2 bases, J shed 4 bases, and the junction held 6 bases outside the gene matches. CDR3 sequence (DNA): TGCGCCAGCAGCTTTGCCGGGACAGGGACCTATGGCTACACCTTC. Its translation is CASSFAGTGTYGYTF.

The CDR3 region is CASSVGTGGKAEAFF. The CDR3 DNA is TGTGCCAGCAGCGTGGGGACAGGGGGCAAGGCTGAAGCTTTCTTT. V usage is TRBV9 and J usage is TRBJ1-1; 12 bases map to TRBD1. The CDR3 runs to 15 residues. Germline V CDR1 and CDR2: SGDLS, YYNGEE. Losses at the gene ends were 2 bases for V and 6 bases for J; bases not matched to a gene: 5.

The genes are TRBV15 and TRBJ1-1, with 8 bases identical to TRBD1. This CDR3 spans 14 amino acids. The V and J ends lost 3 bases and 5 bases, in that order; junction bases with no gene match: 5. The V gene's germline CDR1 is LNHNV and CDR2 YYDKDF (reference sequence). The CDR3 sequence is CATSRPGGWTEAFF. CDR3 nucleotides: TGTGCCACCAGCAGGCCAGGGGGCTGGACTGAAGCTTTCTTT.

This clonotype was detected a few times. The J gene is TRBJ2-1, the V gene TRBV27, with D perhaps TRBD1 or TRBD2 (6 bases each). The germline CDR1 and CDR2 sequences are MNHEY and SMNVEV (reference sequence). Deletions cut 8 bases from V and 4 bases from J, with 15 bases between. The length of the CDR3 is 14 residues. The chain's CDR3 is CASGRGTSYNEQFF. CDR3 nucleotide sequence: TGTGCCAGCGGTAGGGGGACTTCTTACAATGAGCAGTTCTTC.

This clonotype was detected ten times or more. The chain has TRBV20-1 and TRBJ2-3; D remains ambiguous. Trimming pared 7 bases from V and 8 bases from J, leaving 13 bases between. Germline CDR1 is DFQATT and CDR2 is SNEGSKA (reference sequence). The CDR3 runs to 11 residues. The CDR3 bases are TGCAGTGGAGGAACCACGTCTACGCAGTATTTT. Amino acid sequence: CSGGTTSTQYF.

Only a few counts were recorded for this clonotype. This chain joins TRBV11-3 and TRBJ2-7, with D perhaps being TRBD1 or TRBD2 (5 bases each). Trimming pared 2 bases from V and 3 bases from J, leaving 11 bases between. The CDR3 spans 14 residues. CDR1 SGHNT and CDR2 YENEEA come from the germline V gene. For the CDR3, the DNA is TGTGCCAGCAGCTTATTAGATGGGGGCTACGAGCAGTACTTC. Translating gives CASSLLDGGYEQYF.

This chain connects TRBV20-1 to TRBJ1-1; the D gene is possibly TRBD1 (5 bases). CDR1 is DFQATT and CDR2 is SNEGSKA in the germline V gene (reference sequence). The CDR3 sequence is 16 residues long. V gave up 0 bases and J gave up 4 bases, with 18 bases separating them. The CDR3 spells CSARDLRGTGGTEAFF. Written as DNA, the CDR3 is TGCAGTGCTAGAGACCTCCGTGGGACTGGGGGCACTGAAGCTTTCTTT.